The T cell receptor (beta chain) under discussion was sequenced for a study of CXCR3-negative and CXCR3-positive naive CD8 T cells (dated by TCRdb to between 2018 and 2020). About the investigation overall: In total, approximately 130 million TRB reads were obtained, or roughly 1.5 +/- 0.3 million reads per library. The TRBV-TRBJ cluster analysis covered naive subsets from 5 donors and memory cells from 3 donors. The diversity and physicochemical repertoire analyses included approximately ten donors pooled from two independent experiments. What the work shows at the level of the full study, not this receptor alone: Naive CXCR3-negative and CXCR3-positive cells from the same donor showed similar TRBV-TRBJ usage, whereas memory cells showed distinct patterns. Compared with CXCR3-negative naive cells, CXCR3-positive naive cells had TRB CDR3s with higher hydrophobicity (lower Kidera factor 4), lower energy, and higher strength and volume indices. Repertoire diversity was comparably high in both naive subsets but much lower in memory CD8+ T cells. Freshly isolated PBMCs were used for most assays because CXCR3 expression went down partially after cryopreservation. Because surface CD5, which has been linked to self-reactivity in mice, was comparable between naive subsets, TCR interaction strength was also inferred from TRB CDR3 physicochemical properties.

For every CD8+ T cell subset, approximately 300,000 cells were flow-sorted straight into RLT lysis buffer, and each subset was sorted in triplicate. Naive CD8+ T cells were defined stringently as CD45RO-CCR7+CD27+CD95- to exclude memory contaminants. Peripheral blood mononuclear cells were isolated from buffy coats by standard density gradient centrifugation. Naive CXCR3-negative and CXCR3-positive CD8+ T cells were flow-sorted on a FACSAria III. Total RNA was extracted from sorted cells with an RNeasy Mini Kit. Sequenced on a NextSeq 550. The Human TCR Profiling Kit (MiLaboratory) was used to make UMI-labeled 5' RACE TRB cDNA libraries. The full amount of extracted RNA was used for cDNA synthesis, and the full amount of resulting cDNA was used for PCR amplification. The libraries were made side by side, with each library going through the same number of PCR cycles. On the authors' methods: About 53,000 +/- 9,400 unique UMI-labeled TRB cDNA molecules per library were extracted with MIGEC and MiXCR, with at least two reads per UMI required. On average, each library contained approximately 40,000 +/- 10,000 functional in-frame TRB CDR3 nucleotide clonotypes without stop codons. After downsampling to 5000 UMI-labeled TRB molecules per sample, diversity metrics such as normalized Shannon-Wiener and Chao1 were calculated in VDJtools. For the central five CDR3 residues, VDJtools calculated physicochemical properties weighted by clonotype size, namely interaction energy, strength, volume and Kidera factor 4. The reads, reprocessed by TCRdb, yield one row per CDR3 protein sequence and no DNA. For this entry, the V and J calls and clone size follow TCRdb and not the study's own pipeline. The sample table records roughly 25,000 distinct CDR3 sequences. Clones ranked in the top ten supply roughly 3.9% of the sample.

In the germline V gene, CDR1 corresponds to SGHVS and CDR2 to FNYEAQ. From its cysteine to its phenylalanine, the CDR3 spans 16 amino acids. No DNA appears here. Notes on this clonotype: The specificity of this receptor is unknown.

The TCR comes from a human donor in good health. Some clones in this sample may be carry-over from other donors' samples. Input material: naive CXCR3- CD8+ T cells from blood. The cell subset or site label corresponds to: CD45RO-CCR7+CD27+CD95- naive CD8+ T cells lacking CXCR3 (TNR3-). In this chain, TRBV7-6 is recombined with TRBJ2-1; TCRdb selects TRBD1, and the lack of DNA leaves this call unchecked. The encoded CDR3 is CASSPPRVAENNEQFF.